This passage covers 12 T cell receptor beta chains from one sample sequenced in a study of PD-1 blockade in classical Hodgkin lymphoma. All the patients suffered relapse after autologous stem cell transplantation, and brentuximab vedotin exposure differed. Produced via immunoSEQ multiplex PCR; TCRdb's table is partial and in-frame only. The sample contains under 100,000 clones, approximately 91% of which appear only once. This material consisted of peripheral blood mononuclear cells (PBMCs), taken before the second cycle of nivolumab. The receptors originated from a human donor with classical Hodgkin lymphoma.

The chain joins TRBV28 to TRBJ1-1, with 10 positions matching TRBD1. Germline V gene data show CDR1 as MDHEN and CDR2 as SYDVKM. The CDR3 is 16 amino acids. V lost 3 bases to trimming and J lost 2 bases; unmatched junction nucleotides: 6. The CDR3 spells CASSLYGTGVNTEAFF. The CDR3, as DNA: TGTGCCAGCAGTTTGTACGGGACAGGGGTCAACACTGAAGCTTTCTTT.

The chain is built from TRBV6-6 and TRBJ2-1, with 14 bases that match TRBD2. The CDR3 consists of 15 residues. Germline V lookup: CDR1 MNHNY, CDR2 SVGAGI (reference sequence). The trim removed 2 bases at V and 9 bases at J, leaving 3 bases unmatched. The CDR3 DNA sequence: TGTGCCAGCAGTTACCGGGGACTAGCGGGAGTTGAGCAGTTCTTC. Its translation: CASSYRGLAGVEQFF.

CDR3 bases: TGCAGCGTTGTGGGGGGGGGAATCAGAGGAAACACCATATATTTT. Its translation is CSVVGGGIRGNTIYF. The V gene is TRBV29-1, the J gene TRBJ1-3; D might be TRBD1 (5 bases). From germline, CDR1 is SQVTM and CDR2 ANQGSEA. The V gene lost 4 bases and the J gene lost 4 bases, with 17 bases spanning the gap. The CDR3 loop spans 15 amino acids.

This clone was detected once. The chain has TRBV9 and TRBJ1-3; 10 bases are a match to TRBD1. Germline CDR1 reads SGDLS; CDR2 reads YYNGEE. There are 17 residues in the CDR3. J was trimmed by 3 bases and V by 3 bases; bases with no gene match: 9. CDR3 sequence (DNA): TGTGCCAGCAGCGGTGAGACAGGGGGCAACGGTGGAAACACCATATATTTT. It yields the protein CASSGETGGNGGNTIYF.

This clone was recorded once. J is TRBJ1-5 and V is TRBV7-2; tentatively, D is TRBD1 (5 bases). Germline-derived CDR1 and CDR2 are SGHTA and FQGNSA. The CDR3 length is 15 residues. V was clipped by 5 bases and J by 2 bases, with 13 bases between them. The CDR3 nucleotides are TGTGCCAGCAGCCCCCCACCGGGGGGCAATCAGCCCCAGCATTTT. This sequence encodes CASSPPPGGNQPQHF.

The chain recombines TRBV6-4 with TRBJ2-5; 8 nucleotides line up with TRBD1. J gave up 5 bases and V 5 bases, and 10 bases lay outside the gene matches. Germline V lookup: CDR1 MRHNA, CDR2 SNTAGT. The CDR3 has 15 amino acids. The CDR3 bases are TGTGCCAGCAGTCAACAGACAGGGGATGGGGAGACCCAGTACTTC. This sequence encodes CASSQQTGDGETQYF.

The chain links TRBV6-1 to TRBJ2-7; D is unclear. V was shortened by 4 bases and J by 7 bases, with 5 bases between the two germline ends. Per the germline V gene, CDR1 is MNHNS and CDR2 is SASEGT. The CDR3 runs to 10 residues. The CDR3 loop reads CASSGGEQYF. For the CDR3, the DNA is TGTGCCAGCAGTGGTGGGGAGCAGTACTTC.

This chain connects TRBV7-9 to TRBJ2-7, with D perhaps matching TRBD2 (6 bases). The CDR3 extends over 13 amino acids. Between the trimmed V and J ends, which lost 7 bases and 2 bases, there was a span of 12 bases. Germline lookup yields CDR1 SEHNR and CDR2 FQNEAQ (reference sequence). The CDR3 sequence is CASTRLDAYEQYF. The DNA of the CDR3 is TGTGCCAGCACCCGACTAGATGCCTACGAGCAGTACTTC. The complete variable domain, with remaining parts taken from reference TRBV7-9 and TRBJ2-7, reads DTGVSQNPRHKITKRGQNVTFRCDPISEHNRLYWYRQTLGQGPEFLTYFQNEAQLEKSRLLSDRFSAERPKGSFSTLEIQRTEQGDSAMYLCASTRLDAYEQYFGPGTRLTVT.

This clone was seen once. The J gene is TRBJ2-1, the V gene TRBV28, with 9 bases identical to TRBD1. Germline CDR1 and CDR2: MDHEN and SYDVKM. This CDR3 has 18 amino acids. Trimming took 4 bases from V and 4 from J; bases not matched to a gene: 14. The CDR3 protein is CASSSAYPRGQGYNEQFF. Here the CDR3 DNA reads TGTGCCAGCAGTTCAGCCTATCCCCGGGGACAGGGTTACAATGAGCAGTTCTTC.

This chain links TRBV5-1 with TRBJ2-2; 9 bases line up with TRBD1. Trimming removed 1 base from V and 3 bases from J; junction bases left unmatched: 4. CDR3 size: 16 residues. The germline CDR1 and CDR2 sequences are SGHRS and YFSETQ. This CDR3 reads CASSLWRQGDTGELFF. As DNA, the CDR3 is TGCGCCAGCAGCTTGTGGAGACAGGGGGACACCGGGGAGCTGTTTTTT.

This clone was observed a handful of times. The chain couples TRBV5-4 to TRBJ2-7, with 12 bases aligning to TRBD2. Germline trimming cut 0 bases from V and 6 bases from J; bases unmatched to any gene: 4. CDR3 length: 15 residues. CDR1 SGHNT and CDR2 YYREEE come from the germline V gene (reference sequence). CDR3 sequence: CASSLGRTSGAEQYF. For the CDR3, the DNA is TGTGCCAGCAGCTTGGGGAGGACTAGCGGGGCCGAGCAGTACTTC.

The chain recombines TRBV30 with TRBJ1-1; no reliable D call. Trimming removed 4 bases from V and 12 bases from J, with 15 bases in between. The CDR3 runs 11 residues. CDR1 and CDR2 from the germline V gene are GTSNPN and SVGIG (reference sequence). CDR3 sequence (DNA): TGTGCCTGGAACAAGGCATCTGGGACTTTCTTT. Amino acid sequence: CAWNKASGTFF. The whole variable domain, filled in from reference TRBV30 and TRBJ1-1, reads SQTIHQWPATLVQPVGSPLSLECTVEGTSNPNLYWYRQAAGRGLQLLFYSVGIGQISSEVPQNLSASRPQDRQFILSSKKLLLSDSGFYLCAWNKASGTFFGQGTRLTVV.